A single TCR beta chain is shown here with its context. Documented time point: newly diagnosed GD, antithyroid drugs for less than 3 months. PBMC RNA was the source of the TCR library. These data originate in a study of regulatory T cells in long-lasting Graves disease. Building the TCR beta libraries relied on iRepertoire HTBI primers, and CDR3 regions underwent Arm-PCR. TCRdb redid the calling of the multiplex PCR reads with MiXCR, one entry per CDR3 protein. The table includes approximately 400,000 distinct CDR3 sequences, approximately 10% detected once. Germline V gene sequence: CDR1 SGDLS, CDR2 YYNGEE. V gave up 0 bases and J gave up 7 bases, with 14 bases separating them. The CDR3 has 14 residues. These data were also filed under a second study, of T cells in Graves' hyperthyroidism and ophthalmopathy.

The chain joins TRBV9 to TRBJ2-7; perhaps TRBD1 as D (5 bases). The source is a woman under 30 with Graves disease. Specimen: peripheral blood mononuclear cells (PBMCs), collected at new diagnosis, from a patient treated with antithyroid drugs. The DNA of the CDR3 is TGTGCCAGCAGCGTAGAGGGGCGGTACAATGAGCAGTACTTC. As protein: CASSVEGRYNEQYF.